These T cell receptor beta chains were read from a single sample in a study of blood T cell repertoires in COVID-19. TCRdb keeps only in-frame clones here, not all; method: immunoSEQ multiplex PCR. Among roughly 190,000 clones listed, roughly four fifths were seen once. Sequenced: peripheral blood. The receptor source for this set is an older woman with active or convalescent COVID-19. Both conserved end residues are part of each CDR3. Each record gives: clone size, J gene, CDR3 length, D gene, V gene, CDR3 DNA, CDR3 protein. The D gene is left open where the match is weak. A row's size may be missing; if present it is once, few, many or a size class.

clone size: -
J gene: TRBJ2-3
CDR3 length: 14
D gene: -
V gene: TRBV4-2
CDR3 DNA: TGTGCCAGCAGCCAAGGTGGAGTTGTGGATACGCAGTATTTT
CDR3 protein: CASSQGGVVDTQYF

clone size: -
J gene: TRBJ2-1
CDR3 length: 15
D gene: TRBD1
V gene: TRBV29-1
CDR3 DNA: TGCAGCGTTGAAACTTCGGGACAGGGAGTAAATGAGCAGTTCTTC
CDR3 protein: CSVETSGQGVNEQFF

clone size: few
J gene: TRBJ2-7
CDR3 length: 14
D gene: -
V gene: TRBV6-5
CDR3 DNA: TGTGCCACTCAAGGGGTTTGGCTAGGGGGCGAGCAGTACTTC
CDR3 protein: CATQGVWLGGEQYF

clone size: -
J gene: TRBJ2-1
CDR3 length: 19
D gene: TRBD1
V gene: TRBV27
CDR3 DNA: TGTGCCAGCACCGCACGGGGACAGGGGTGGTCGACAACCCAGGGTGAGCAGTTCTTC
CDR3 protein: CASTARGQGWSTTQGEQFF

clone size: -
J gene: TRBJ2-7
CDR3 length: 12
D gene: -
V gene: TRBV28
CDR3 DNA: TGTGCCAGCAGCCTAGCGCCCTACGAGCAGTACTTC
CDR3 protein: CASSLAPYEQYF

clone size: few
J gene: TRBJ2-1
CDR3 length: 16
D gene: -
V gene: TRBV27
CDR3 DNA: TGTGCCAGCAGTTTCGGCTCAGGGAATCTGGGCAATGAGCAGTTCTTC
CDR3 protein: CASSFGSGNLGNEQFF

clone size: -
J gene: TRBJ2-7
CDR3 length: 17
D gene: -
V gene: TRBV25-1
CDR3 DNA: TGTGCCAGCAGTGAATATATTCTTAACAGGGACCCTTCCGAGCAGTACTTC
CDR3 protein: CASSEYILNRDPSEQYF

clone size: -
J gene: TRBJ1-2
CDR3 length: 15
D gene: TRBD1
V gene: TRBV4-1
CDR3 DNA: TGCGCCAGCAGCCAAGAAACAGGGGTCGGCTATGGCTACACCTTC
CDR3 protein: CASSQETGVGYGYTF

clone size: -
J gene: TRBJ1-2
CDR3 length: 12
D gene: -
V gene: TRBV27
CDR3 DNA: TGTGCCAGCAGTTTAACAGGGCGAGGCTACACCTTC
CDR3 protein: CASSLTGRGYTF

clone size: -
J gene: TRBJ2-3
CDR3 length: 15
D gene: TRBD2
V gene: TRBV3-1/TRBV3-2
CDR3 DNA: TGTGCCAGCAGCCAAGGAATTGGCGGGAGTGATACGCAGTATTTT
CDR3 protein: CASSQGIGGSDTQYF

clone size: -
J gene: TRBJ2-7
CDR3 length: 18
D gene: TRBD1
V gene: TRBV7-9
CDR3 DNA: TGTGCCAGCAGCTTAGCTCCCCTCACCGGGACAGGGATCTACGAGCAGTACTTC
CDR3 protein: CASSLAPLTGTGIYEQYF

clone size: -
J gene: TRBJ2-3
CDR3 length: 15
D gene: -
V gene: TRBV30
CDR3 DNA: TGTGCCTGGAGTGTACGGGGGACCAGCACAGATACGCAGTATTTT
CDR3 protein: CAWSVRGTSTDTQYF

clone size: few
J gene: TRBJ2-3
CDR3 length: 16
D gene: TRBD2
V gene: TRBV9
CDR3 DNA: TGTGCCAGCAGCTTAAAACTAGCGGGGTACACAGATACGCAGTATTTT
CDR3 protein: CASSLKLAGYTDTQYF

clone size: -
J gene: TRBJ2-1
CDR3 length: 16
D gene: -
V gene: TRBV29-1
CDR3 DNA: TGCAGCGTTGAACTTACAGGCGGAATCGGGAGCAATGAGCAGTTCTTC
CDR3 protein: CSVELTGGIGSNEQFF

clone size: -
J gene: TRBJ2-7
CDR3 length: 14
D gene: TRBD1
V gene: TRBV28
CDR3 DNA: TGTGCCAGCAGGGGGTCGGGACAGGCGTACGAGCAGTACTTC
CDR3 protein: CASRGSGQAYEQYF

clone size: -
J gene: TRBJ1-1
CDR3 length: 15
D gene: TRBD1
V gene: TRBV14
CDR3 DNA: TGTGCCAGCAGCCAAGTAGGACAGGAGACGACGAAAGCTTTCTTT
CDR3 protein: CASSQVGQETTKAFF

clone size: few
J gene: TRBJ2-1
CDR3 length: 14
D gene: TRBD1
V gene: TRBV23-1
CDR3 DNA: TGCGCCAGCAGTCATAGACAGGGAAACAATGAGCAGTTCTTC
CDR3 protein: CASSHRQGNNEQFF

clone size: -
J gene: TRBJ1-5
CDR3 length: 15
D gene: -
V gene: TRBV7-2
CDR3 DNA: TGTGCCAGCAGCTTACAGGGCCAGGAAAATCAGCCCCAGCATTTT
CDR3 protein: CASSLQGQENQPQHF

clone size: -
J gene: TRBJ2-2
CDR3 length: 17
D gene: TRBD2
V gene: TRBV5-1
CDR3 DNA: TGCGCCAGCAGCCCCTCGGGACTAGCGGGAGCCACCGGGGAGCTGTTTTTT
CDR3 protein: CASSPSGLAGATGELFF

clone size: -
J gene: TRBJ2-7
CDR3 length: 16
D gene: -
V gene: TRBV2
CDR3 DNA: TGTGCCAGCAGTGAGCCGTTTCGGGACAACTACTACGAGCAGTACTTC
CDR3 protein: CASSEPFRDNYYEQYF

clone size: -
J gene: TRBJ1-1
CDR3 length: 14
D gene: TRBD1
V gene: TRBV7-9
CDR3 DNA: TGTGCCAGCAGCCCCCTGGACAGGGTCAATGAAGCTTTCTTT
CDR3 protein: CASSPLDRVNEAFF

clone size: few
J gene: TRBJ1-1
CDR3 length: 14
D gene: -
V gene: TRBV7-8
CDR3 DNA: TGTGCCAGCAGCTTAGGGGGAGGGAGGACTGAAGCTTTCTTT
CDR3 protein: CASSLGGGRTEAFF

clone size: -
J gene: TRBJ2-1
CDR3 length: 15
D gene: -
V gene: TRBV2
CDR3 DNA: TGTGCCAGCAGTCGGACAGAGAGCTCCTACAATGAGCAGTTCTTC
CDR3 protein: CASSRTESSYNEQFF

clone size: -
J gene: TRBJ2-7
CDR3 length: 17
D gene: TRBD2
V gene: TRBV6-7
CDR3 DNA: TGTGCCAGCAGCTATTCCCAAAGGACTAGCGGGAGTGACGAGCAGTACTTC
CDR3 protein: CASSYSQRTSGSDEQYF

clone size: -
J gene: TRBJ2-5
CDR3 length: 17
D gene: TRBD1
V gene: TRBV18
CDR3 DNA: TGTGCCAGCTCACCATTTGCCCCAAACAGGGGACAAGAGACCCAGTACTTC
CDR3 protein: CASSPFAPNRGQETQYF

clone size: -
J gene: TRBJ1-4
CDR3 length: 15
D gene: -
V gene: TRBV7-9
CDR3 DNA: TGTGCCAGCAGCTTAACGCAGTCAACTAATGAAAAACTGTTTTTT
CDR3 protein: CASSLTQSTNEKLFF

clone size: few
J gene: TRBJ2-3
CDR3 length: 15
D gene: -
V gene: TRBV3-1/TRBV3-2
CDR3 DNA: TGTGCCAGCAGCCAAGAGGGCTCAGGGAGGCATACGCAGTATTTT
CDR3 protein: CASSQEGSGRHTQYF

clone size: -
J gene: TRBJ1-2
CDR3 length: 15
D gene: TRBD1
V gene: TRBV7-2
CDR3 DNA: TGTGCCAGCAGCATCCTACGGAACAGGGGGGATGGCTACACCTTC
CDR3 protein: CASSILRNRGDGYTF

clone size: -
J gene: TRBJ2-5
CDR3 length: 14
D gene: -
V gene: TRBV3-1/TRBV3-2
CDR3 DNA: TGTGCCAGCAGCCAAGCTAGGAGGGCAGAGACCCAGTACTTC
CDR3 protein: CASSQARRAETQYF

clone size: -
J gene: TRBJ1-1
CDR3 length: 19
D gene: -
V gene: TRBV24-1
CDR3 DNA: TGTGCCACCAGTGATTGTAATCAACTAGACATTAACCCCAACACTGAAGCTTTCTTT
CDR3 protein: CATSDCNQLDINPNTEAFF

clone size: -
J gene: TRBJ1-5
CDR3 length: 13
D gene: TRBD1
V gene: TRBV5-4
CDR3 DNA: TGTGCCAGCAGTAGGGACAGGGATCAGCCCCAGCATTTT
CDR3 protein: CASSRDRDQPQHF